The T cell receptor beta chain under discussion was sequenced for a study of blood T cell repertoires in COVID-19. Across the study: Italy, Spain and the United States were the sources of the convalescent and acute COVID-19 samples. T cells, B-cell-depleted T cells, or PBMCs provided the cDNA or gDNA that served as material.

Original analysis: By means of reference gene primer amplification, nucleated cell counts were estimated. Profiled with immunoSEQ multiplex PCR; TCRdb holds only in-frame clones, not every one. V, J and clone size are those of that table, while D and trimming were read from the DNA. The sample yields roughly 190,000 clones, roughly nine tenths seen once. The CDR3 has 16 amino acids. The sequencing input was peripheral blood. This chain joins TRBV12-2 and TRBJ2-7; the table assigns TRBD2, which was not confirmed against the DNA. TRBV12-2 is a recognized pseudogene. The origin of this receptor is a man in his sixties with active or convalescent COVID-19. CDR3 amino acids: CASRSGLAGASYEQYF. The CDR3 DNA reads as TGTGCAAGTCGCTCGGGACTAGCGGGGGCGTCCTACGAGCAGTACTTC.